This T cell receptor beta chain was obtained from a study of blood T cell repertoires in COVID-19. Across the whole study: Italy, Spain and the United States were the sources of the convalescent and acute COVID-19 samples. PBMCs, B-cell-depleted T cells, or T cells were the source of the cDNA or gDNA that made up the material.

During active infection, Seattle patients enrolled and were then monitored through disease. How the authors handled the data: Researchers report that nucleated cell counts were estimated from reference gene primer amplification. Produced via immunoSEQ multiplex PCR; TCRdb's table is partial and in-frame only. V and J calls and clone size are as listed in that table; D and trimming were resolved from the DNA. The sample lists approximately 180,000 clones, around nine tenths occurring once. CDR1 LGHDT and CDR2 YNNKEL come from the germline V gene (reference sequence). The CDR3 contains 13 residues. The germline V and J ends were trimmed by 5 bases and 7 bases, with 12 bases remaining between them.

What was sequenced was peripheral blood. The V and J genes are TRBV3-1 (or the pseudogene TRBV3-2) and TRBJ1-5; possible D gene TRBD1, 6 bases. The sequence was collected from a woman in her 70s with COVID-19, enrolled during active disease. CDR3 sequence: CASSSQGLQPQHF. The CDR3 DNA sequence: TGTGCCAGCAGCTCACAGGGTTTACAGCCCCAGCATTTT.